Listed here is a single T cell receptor (beta chain). As yet, its antigen is unknown. Using immunoSEQ multiplex PCR, the repertoire was profiled, and TCRdb retains in-frame clones only, with some absent. This table holds around 62,000 clones, around 80% found once. The data were taken from a study of PD-1 blockade in mismatch repair-deficient tumors. Across the whole study: All were previously treated, progressing patients with 12 mismatch repair-deficient cancer types.

Overall study results and limits: Rapid post-treatment expansion, then contraction, generally preceding radiologic response, marked tumor-resident clones.

This sample comprised peripheral blood, obtained 2 weeks after starting pembrolizumab. The source of this sequence is an adult with mismatch repair-deficient cancer.

CDR3: CASSSGTSGSNEQFF. DNA for the CDR3: TGTGCCAGCAGCTCCGGGACTAGCGGGAGCAATGAGCAGTTCTTC. V gene TRBV4-2 combines with J gene TRBJ2-1; 14 nucleotides align to TRBD2. After removal of 5 bases from V and 6 bases from J, the junction contained 3 bases not matched to a gene. The germline gives CDR1 LGHNA, CDR2 YNFKEQ. The CDR3 spans 15 residues.